The clone carrying this T cell receptor (beta chain) was detected a few times. The CDR3 is 16 amino acids. V gave up 6 bases and J gave up 1 base, with 15 bases separating them. This specimen comes from a study of blood T cells in healthy people across ages. A J-beta primer mix and a sample-barcoded 5' primer were used in a second PCR of about 7 to 12 cycles. The template-switch adaptor was a 5' adaptor with 12 random nucleotides. It tagged each cDNA molecule. From the 5' RACE reads, TCRdb called clonotypes with MiXCR, one entry per CDR3 protein. The repertoire holds 850,000 to 1,300,000 distinct CDR3 sequences, with under 45% as singletons.

Sequences were obtained from blood. The receptor was derived from a woman aged 60-75 years in good health. The V call is TRBV12-3 or TRBV12-4, the J call TRBJ2-2; perhaps TRBD1 as D (6 bases). CDR3 region: CASRLLTGKNTGELFF. As DNA, the CDR3 is TGTGCCAGCAGACTGTTGACAGGAAAGAACACCGGGGAGCTGTTTTTT.